These 5 T cell receptor beta chains originate from one sample sequenced in a study of Graves' ophthalmopathy and Graves' hyperthyroidism. The TCR beta CDR3 regions underwent amplification from RNA transcripts. The first round was an RT-PCR with HTBI primers, and the second round was a multiplex PCR. From the multiplex PCR reads, TCRdb called clonotypes with MiXCR, one entry per CDR3 protein. The sample shows over 45,000 distinct CDR3 sequences, about 50% of them seen only once. The sequenced sample consisted of peripheral blood. The source of these receptors is an adult man with Graves' ophthalmopathy.

A remark on this clonotype: A clone one base away is much larger, so this may be a read error. This chain uses TRBV28 with TRBJ2-7; weak D call: TRBD1 (6 bases). Germline loops: CDR1 MDHEN, CDR2 SYDVKM. The CDR3 is 16 residues long. Trimming took 4 bases from V and 2 from J, leaving 18 bases between them. The CDR3: CASSSIGQWVPYEQYF. CDR3 nucleotide sequence: TGTGCCAGCAGTTCCATCGGACAGTGGGTGCCCTACGAGCAGTACTTC.

The table lists this clonotype with a count of one. The rearrangement uses TRBV2 and TRBJ2-3; 13 bases agree with TRBD2. The CDR3 contains 14 residues. The V gene's germline CDR1 is SNHLY and CDR2 FYNNEI. Trimming took 11 bases from V and 3 from J; bases not matched to a gene: 5. CDR3 residues: CAAGTSGKTDTQYF. Here the CDR3 DNA reads TGTGCCGCTGGGACTAGCGGGAAAACAGATACGCAGTATTTT.

This clonotype was seen ten or more times. The chain couples TRBV5-1 to TRBJ1-1; the D gene is possibly TRBD1 (5 bases). This CDR3 spans 14 amino acids. Trimming stripped 0 bases from V and 3 bases from J, with 9 bases between. CDR1 SGHRS and CDR2 YFSETQ come from the germline V gene. This CDR3 is CASSLEWGYTEAFF. DNA of the CDR3: TGCGCCAGCAGCTTGGAATGGGGGTACACTGAAGCTTTCTTT.

The count of this clonotype is one. The chain is built from TRBV25-1 and TRBJ2-5, with a possible D match to TRBD2 (5 bases). Germline V CDR1 and CDR2: MGHDK, SYGVNS. Trimming removed 9 bases at V and 4 bases at J, with 21 bases between. The CDR3 runs 15 residues. The CDR3 sequence is CARCQARVVIETQYF. The DNA for the CDR3 is TGTGCCAGGTGTCAGGCGAGGGTAGTAATAGAGACCCAGTACTTC.

The chain carries TRBV7-6 and TRBJ1-4, with 9 bases that match TRBD1. CDR1 SGHVS and CDR2 FNYEAQ come from the germline V gene. The CDR3 totals 16 residues. J gave up 4 bases and V 4 bases, and 7 bases lay outside the gene matches. The CDR3 here is CASSSNRGQVNEKLFF. CDR3 nucleotides: TGTGCCAGCAGCTCGAACAGGGGGCAGGTTAATGAAAAACTGTTTTTT.